This TCR beta chain is from a study of cytomegalovirus exposure and HLA in healthy donors. The V gene lost 5 bases and the J gene lost 2 bases, with 13 bases spanning the gap. This CDR3 is built from 14 residues. Germline V lookup: CDR1 MDHEN, CDR2 SYDVKM. Use of 60 Vbeta and 13 Jbeta primers characterized the PCR. Assay: immunoSEQ multiplex PCR; the TCRdb copy retains only in-frame clones and omits some. The sample includes some 84,000 clones, around 77% seen only once; the top ten take under 2.5%. This clone was seen a single time. Specimen: PBMCs. The sequence came from a boy aged 5-17 years in good health and CMV-seronegative. The chain combines TRBV28 with TRBJ2-7; TRBD1 might be the D (6 bases). The CDR3 is CASSHRALAYEQYF. The CDR3 nucleotides read TGTGCCAGCAGTCACAGGGCCCTTGCCTACGAGCAGTACTTC.